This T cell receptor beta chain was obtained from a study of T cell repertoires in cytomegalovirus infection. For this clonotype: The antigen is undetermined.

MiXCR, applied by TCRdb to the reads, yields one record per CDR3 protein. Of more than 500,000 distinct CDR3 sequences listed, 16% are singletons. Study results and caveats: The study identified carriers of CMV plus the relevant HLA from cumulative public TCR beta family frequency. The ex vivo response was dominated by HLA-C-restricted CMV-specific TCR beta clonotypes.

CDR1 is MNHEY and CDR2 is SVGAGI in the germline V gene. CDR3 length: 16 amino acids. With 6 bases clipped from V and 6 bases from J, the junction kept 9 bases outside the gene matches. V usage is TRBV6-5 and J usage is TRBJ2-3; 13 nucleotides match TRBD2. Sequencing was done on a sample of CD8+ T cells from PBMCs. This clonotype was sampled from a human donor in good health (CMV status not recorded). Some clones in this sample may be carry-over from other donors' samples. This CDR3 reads CASRPTSGGSLDTQYF. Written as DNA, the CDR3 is TGTGCCAGCAGACCGACTAGCGGGGGGTCTCTGGATACGCAGTATTTT.